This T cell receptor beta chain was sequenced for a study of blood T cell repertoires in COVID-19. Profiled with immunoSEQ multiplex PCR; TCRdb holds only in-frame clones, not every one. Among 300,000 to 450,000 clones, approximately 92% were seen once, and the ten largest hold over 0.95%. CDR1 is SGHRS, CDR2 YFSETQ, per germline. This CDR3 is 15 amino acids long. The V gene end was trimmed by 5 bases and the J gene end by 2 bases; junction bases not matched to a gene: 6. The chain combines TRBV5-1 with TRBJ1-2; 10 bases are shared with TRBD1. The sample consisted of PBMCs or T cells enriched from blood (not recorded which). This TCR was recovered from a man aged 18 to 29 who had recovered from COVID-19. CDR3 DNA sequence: TGCGCCAGCAGACCCGGGACAGGGGTCAACTATGGCTACACCTTC. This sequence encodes CASRPGTGVNYGYTF.